The 29 T cell receptor beta chains in this list originate from one sample, sequenced in a study of blood T cell repertoires in COVID-19. Sequencing was performed with immunoSEQ multiplex PCR; in TCRdb, only in-frame clones are kept and a portion is missing. The sample yields over 350,000 clones, roughly 91% seen once. The sequencing input was PBMCs or T cells enriched from blood (not recorded which). All receptors come from a woman aged 18-29 years who had recovered from COVID-19.

The V call is TRBV4-3, the J call TRBJ2-2; TRBD1 is a possible D gene (7 bases). CDR1 and CDR2 (germline): LGHNA, YSLEER. The CDR3 runs to 14 residues. V was cut by 0 bases and J by 7 bases, with 9 bases left in between. The CDR3 sequence is CASSQDRGVGELFF. CDR3 in DNA: TGCGCCAGCAGCCAAGACAGGGGGGTCGGGGAGCTGTTTTTT.

V usage is TRBV19 and J usage is TRBJ1-5; D is uncertain. The CDR3 runs to 14 residues. Trimming left V 6 bases short and J 0 bases short, with 9 bases between. From germline, CDR1 is LNHDA and CDR2 SQIVND (reference sequence). The CDR3 DNA reads as TGTGCCAGTAGGCCGGGGTATAGCAATCAGCCCCAGCATTTT. Amino acid sequence: CASRPGYSNQPQHF.

This chain uses TRBV4-2 with TRBJ1-2, with D possibly TRBD1 on 5 matching bases. Germline-derived CDR1 and CDR2 are LGHNA and YNFKEQ. The V end was cut by 0 bases, the J end by 1 base, with 12 bases between. The CDR3 extends over 16 amino acids. CDR3 sequence reads: CASSQESWGGNYGYTF. CDR3 DNA sequence: TGTGCCAGCAGCCAAGAATCTTGGGGGGGTAACTATGGCTACACCTTC.

The V gene is TRBV30, the J gene TRBJ2-7; TRBD2 agrees at 9 bases. Germline CDR1 GTSNPN, CDR2 SVGIG (reference sequence). Trimming at V came to 1 base and at J to 4 bases, leaving 5 bases not matched to a gene. The CDR3 loop spans 14 amino acids. The DNA of the CDR3 is TGTGCCTGGAGTGGCGGGGGGGCCTTGTACGAGCAGTACTTC. It specifies CAWSGGGALYEQYF.

The chain links TRBV7-9 to TRBJ2-3; 7 bases map to TRBD1. Trimming cost V 4 bases and J 6 bases; bases outside gene matches: 13. The CDR3 totals 16 residues. The germline V gene has CDR1 SEHNR and CDR2 FQNEAQ (reference sequence). In nucleotides, the CDR3 is TGTGCCAGCAGCTCCCCCCGGACAGGAGTGCATGATACGCAGTATTTT. Its translation: CASSSPRTGVHDTQYF.

This chain connects TRBV19 to TRBJ2-7; TRBD2 might be the D (6 bases). V lost 5 bases, J lost 4 bases, and 15 bases lay in between. In germline, CDR1 is LNHDA, CDR2 SQIVND (reference sequence). This CDR3 has 14 amino acids. The CDR3 DNA follows: TGTGCCAGTAGTTCCCGGGACTTAAGGTACGAGCAGTACTTC. Translating it yields CASSSRDLRYEQYF.

This sequence joins TRBV2 and TRBJ1-3; D unclear. CDR3 size: 15 residues. The germline V and J ends were trimmed by 2 bases and 5 bases, with 13 bases remaining between them. The germline gives CDR1 SNHLY, CDR2 FYNNEI. The CDR3 here is CASSELLIARNTIYF. DNA for the CDR3: TGTGCCAGCAGTGAACTCCTTATAGCCAGAAACACCATATATTTT.

The V gene is TRBV24-1, the J gene TRBJ2-5; D is unclear. This CDR3 contains 12 residues. The germline V gene encodes CDR1 KGHDR and CDR2 SFDVKD. Trimming took off 3 bases at V and 5 bases at J, with 6 bases between the two ends. The CDR3 loop is CATSDPGETQYF. CDR3 in DNA: TGTGCCACCAGTGATCCAGGTGAGACCCAGTACTTC.

Of note for this clone: Other DNA variants within this sample encode the same CDR3. The chain employs TRBV29-1 and TRBJ2-7; the D is unclear. With 4 bases removed from V and 2 bases from J, the gap between germline ends came to 6 bases. Germline lookup yields CDR1 SQVTM and CDR2 ANQGSEA. This CDR3 comprises 11 residues. CDR3 sequence: CSVGGAYEQYF. The CDR3 coding sequence is TGCAGCGTTGGAGGCGCCTACGAGCAGTACTTC.

On this clone itself: The junction departs from germline at one end; a sequencing error may be responsible. V usage is TRBV2 and J usage is TRBJ2-6; TRBD1 matches 8 bases. This CDR3 is built from 17 residues. CDR1 and CDR2 (germline): SNHLY, FYNNEI. CDR3 DNA: TGTGCCGGCAGTTCCAGGACAGGGTATAGTGGGGCCAACGTCCTGACTTTC. Translated: CAGSSRTGYSGANVLTF.

CDR3 protein: CASSHRFRQGRNEKLFF. CDR3 coding DNA: TGCGCCAGCAGCCACCGCTTCCGACAGGGTCGAAATGAAAAACTGTTTTTT. The V call is TRBV4-1, the J call TRBJ1-4; TRBD1 agrees at 7 bases. CDR3 length: 17 residues. Per the germline V gene, CDR1 is MGHRA and CDR2 is YSYEKL. Trimming at V came to 3 bases and at J to 5 bases, leaving 12 bases not matched to a gene.

This clone was observed a few times. V usage is TRBV4-3 and J usage is TRBJ1-6; D gene uncertain. This CDR3 spans 14 amino acids. Germline V CDR1 and CDR2: LGHNA, YSLEER. Trimming stripped 1 base from V and 13 bases from J, with 14 bases between. CDR3 region: CASSQALGGEPLHF. The CDR3 DNA reads as TGCGCCAGCAGCCAAGCACTGGGAGGTGAGCCCCTCCACTTT.

This clone appeared a single time. The chain has TRBV10-1 and TRBJ2-5; D is possibly TRBD1 (6 bases). CDR1 is WNHNN, CDR2 SYGVQD, per germline (reference sequence). The CDR3 contains 16 residues. V was shortened by 3 bases and J by 1 base, with 15 bases between the two germline ends. CDR3 sequence reads: CASSDGSARGQETQYF. CDR3 nucleotide sequence: TGCGCCAGCAGTGATGGCTCAGCCAGGGGCCAAGAGACCCAGTACTTC.

The J gene is TRBJ1-4, the V gene TRBV4-3; TRBD1 is a possible D gene (5 bases). CDR1 is LGHNA, CDR2 YSLEER, per germline. CDR3 length equals 14 residues. The V end was cut by 4 bases, the J end by 8 bases, with 14 bases between. CDR3 coding DNA: TGCGCCAGCAGCCCGACAGCCCTGGGGGAAAAACTGTTTTTT. Its protein is CASSPTALGEKLFF.

The genes are TRBV11-2 and TRBJ2-1; 9 positions agree with TRBD2. The CDR3 is made up of 15 amino acids. With V trimmed by 5 bases and J by 5 bases, 7 bases remained unmatched. Germline CDR1 and CDR2: SGHAT and FQNNGV. CDR3 in amino acids: CASSLWRGGNNEQFF. The CDR3 DNA reads TGTGCCAGCAGCCTGTGGCGGGGGGGGAACAATGAGCAGTTCTTC.

The rearrangement uses TRBV14 and TRBJ1-2; maybe TRBD1 (5 bases). V was trimmed by 0 bases and J by 3 bases, leaving 11 bases between them. Germline CDR1 SGHDN, CDR2 FVKESK. The CDR3 length is 15 residues. CDR3 sequence: CASSQDPGQDYGYTF. Written as DNA, the CDR3 is TGTGCCAGCAGCCAAGACCCAGGGCAGGACTATGGCTACACCTTC.

The chain carries TRBV28 and TRBJ2-2; TRBD1 matches at 10 bases. Germline CDR1 MDHEN, CDR2 SYDVKM. CDR3 length: 13 amino acids. CDR3 DNA sequence: TGTGCAGGGGGACAGGGGATACTCGGGGAGCTGTTTTTT. The encoded protein is CAGGQGILGELFF.

This chain uses TRBV11-3 with TRBJ2-3; 8 bases agree with TRBD2. Trimming cost V 5 bases and J 3 bases; bases outside gene matches: 4. The CDR3 runs 14 residues. Germline CDR1 reads SGHNT; CDR2 reads YENEEA. CDR3 loop: CASSEGLDTDTQYF. CDR3 DNA: TGTGCCAGCAGCGAGGGACTAGATACAGATACGCAGTATTTT.

The V call is TRBV3-1 (or the pseudogene TRBV3-2), the J call TRBJ1-2; 7 nucleotides agree with TRBD1. After removal of 6 bases from V and 1 base from J, the junction contained 8 bases not matched to a gene. Germline V gene sequence: CDR1 LGHDT, CDR2 YNNKEL (reference sequence). This CDR3 comprises 15 residues. CDR3 region: CASSAGQKFNYGYTF. CDR3 DNA sequence: TGTGCCAGCAGTGCGGGACAGAAATTTAACTATGGCTACACCTTC.

The rearrangement links TRBV9 to TRBJ1-1, with a possible D match to TRBD1 (6 bases). V shed 3 bases and J shed 1 base, with 10 bases lying between them. The CDR3 totals 14 residues. Germline CDR1 and CDR2: SGDLS and YYNGEE. DNA for the CDR3: TGTGCCAGCAGCGCATTACAGGGGAACACTGAAGCTTTCTTT. Translation: CASSALQGNTEAFF. Together with reference TRBV9 and TRBJ1-1, the CDR3 gives the full variable domain: DSGVTQTPKHLITATGQRVTLRCSPRSGDLSVYWYQQSLDQGLQFLIQYYNGEERAKGNILERFSAQQFPDLHSELNLSSLELGDSALYFCASSALQGNTEAFFGQGTRLTVV.

This clone appeared a single time. This chain uses TRBV5-4 with TRBJ2-7; TRBD2 matches 9 bases. V shed 5 bases and J 4 bases; nucleotides not matched to a gene: 10. CDR1 is SGHNT and CDR2 is YYREEE in the germline V gene (reference sequence). This CDR3 is 15 amino acids long. The CDR3 nucleotides are TGTGCCAGCAGTTCGGGAGGAAGCGGGGGGTACGAGCAGTACTTC. Encoded protein: CASSSGGSGGYEQYF.

The CDR3 spells CASIGDIGELFF. CDR3 coding DNA: TGCGCCAGCATCGGGGATATCGGGGAGCTGTTTTTT. The chain is built from TRBV5-1 and TRBJ2-2, with D maybe TRBD2 (5 bases). Trimming cost V 6 bases and J 7 bases, with 10 bases left between them. The CDR3 runs 12 residues. Per the germline V gene, CDR1 is SGHRS and CDR2 is YFSETQ.

V is TRBV27 and J is TRBJ1-5; 8 bases line up with TRBD1. V was clipped by 3 bases and J by 15 bases; unmatched bases: 13. The CDR3 is made up of 14 amino acids. In germline, CDR1 is MNHEY, CDR2 SMNVEV (reference sequence). The CDR3 bases are TGTGCCAGCAGTTTCAGTCCAGGGGGCCTTGAATTGCATTTT. Translation gives CASSFSPGGLELHF.

The chain employs TRBV5-4 and TRBJ2-5; 16 bases match TRBD2. Per germline, CDR1 SGHNT and CDR2 YYREEE (reference sequence). V lost 3 bases and J lost 5; bases outside the gene matches: 10. This CDR3 is built from 18 residues. As DNA, the CDR3 is TGTGCCAGCAGCTCTCCGGGACTAGCGGGGGGGCCTGACGAGACCCAGTACTTC. This codes for CASSSPGLAGGPDETQYF.

Only one count was recorded for this clone. The J gene is TRBJ1-4, the V gene TRBV10-1; D unclear. CDR1 is WNHNN, CDR2 SYGVQD, per germline (reference sequence). The ends were cut back, 2 bases at V and 3 bases at J, with 4 bases in the middle. This CDR3 contains 13 residues. The CDR3 reads CASSELSNEKLFF. CDR3 DNA sequence: TGCGCCAGCAGTGAGCTGTCTAATGAAAAACTGTTTTTT.

In this sample, this clone turned up once. This rearrangement joins TRBV19 to TRBJ1-1; 12 bases match TRBD1. The germline V gene has CDR1 LNHDA and CDR2 SQIVND (reference sequence). The length of the CDR3 is 17 residues. J gave up 4 bases and V 2 bases, and 8 bases lay outside the gene matches. The DNA for the CDR3 is TGTGCCAGTAGTATACGAAGGGACAGGGGGCTTAGCACTGAAGCTTTCTTT. This codes for CASSIRRDRGLSTEAFF.

J is TRBJ1-1 and V is TRBV9; D might be TRBD1 (6 bases). V lost 4 bases and J lost 6, with 19 bases in between. The germline CDR1 and CDR2 sequences are SGDLS and YYNGEE. The CDR3 length is 15 residues. CDR3 loop: CASSPEGGGAPEAFF. The CDR3 bases are TGTGCCAGCAGCCCGGAGGGGGGGGGTGCGCCTGAAGCTTTCTTT.

This clone appeared a few times. The chain couples TRBV28 to TRBJ1-3; TRBD1 matches at 11 bases. After removal of 3 bases from V and 3 bases from J, the junction contained 4 bases not matched to a gene. The CDR3 extends over 16 amino acids. The germline V gene has CDR1 MDHEN and CDR2 SYDVKM. This CDR3 is CASSFLGQGGGNTIYF. CDR3 sequence (DNA): TGTGCCAGCAGTTTCCTGGGACAGGGGGGTGGAAACACCATATATTTT.

The rearrangement links TRBV30 to TRBJ2-7, with 9 bases fitting TRBD1. The V and J ends lost 0 bases and 6 bases, in that order; junction bases with no gene match: 9. The germline gives CDR1 GTSNPN, CDR2 SVGIG (reference sequence). The CDR3 contains 15 residues. The DNA of the CDR3 is TGTGCCTGGAGTGTCTCCCGGGACAGGGTCGGCGAGCAGTACTTC. Translation: CAWSVSRDRVGEQYF.